This T cell receptor beta chain came from a study of Graves' ophthalmopathy and Graves' hyperthyroidism. Study-wide context: Researchers obtained peripheral blood at initial diagnosis, before any treatment had begun. Whole-study results and caveats: Thyroid clonotypes that were expanded above 0.001 frequency mostly also appeared in blood.

Turning to this clonotype: Antigen specificity is unknown.

The authors amplified TCR beta CDR3 regions, and they did so from RNA transcripts for repertoire sequencing. Second-round multiplex PCR came after first-round RT-PCR with HTBI primers. TCRdb re-analysed the multiplex PCR reads in MiXCR, keeping a single row per CDR3 protein. The sample gives more than 300,000 distinct CDR3 sequences, roughly 17% of which show up once; around 2.4% is in the top ten. New diagnoses, under 2 months' duration, and ages 18 to 65 characterized the hyperthyroidism patients. Orbital computed tomography, thyroid ultrasound, TRAb, serum thyroxine and clinical symptoms formed the basis of diagnosis. The CDR3 length is 15 residues. CDR1 and CDR2 from the germline V gene are MDHEN and SYDVKM. Unmatched junction bases numbered 13, after V lost 7 bases and J lost 6 bases.

The sequence came from an adult woman with stable Graves' hyperthyroidism. The chain has TRBV28 and TRBJ1-1; TRBD1 aligns across 8 bases. The sample was peripheral blood. The CDR3 sequence is CASKETGVNLSEAFF. In nucleotides, the CDR3 is TGTGCCAGCAAAGAGACAGGGGTTAATCTGTCTGAAGCTTTCTTT.